These 27 T cell receptor beta chains were all obtained from the same sample, sequenced in a study of blood T cell repertoires in COVID-19. Assay used: immunoSEQ multiplex PCR; TCRdb lists only in-frame clones, some missing. Of around 87,000 clones in the sample, around 89% are singletons; the top ten hold 8% to 9.5%. Input material: peripheral blood. All receptors come from a man aged 45 to 65 with acute or convalescent COVID-19.

This clone was observed a single time. The chain recombines TRBV3-1 (or the pseudogene TRBV3-2) with TRBJ2-1; 7 bases fit TRBD1. CDR3 length: 13 residues. Germline CDR1 LGHDT, CDR2 YNNKEL (reference sequence). V gave up 5 bases and J gave up 5 bases; unmatched junction bases: 3. The CDR3 DNA is TGTGCCAGCAGCTATACAGGGGACAATGAGCAGTTCTTC. Translation: CASSYTGDNEQFF.

This chain links TRBV11-2 with TRBJ2-1, with D possibly being TRBD2 (5 bases). The germline V gene has CDR1 SGHAT and CDR2 FQNNGV. The CDR3 runs 13 residues. With 3 bases removed from V and 6 bases from J, the gap between germline ends came to 9 bases. The CDR3 nucleotides read TGTGCCAGCAGCTTTTGGGAGTTCAATGAGCAGTTCTTC. Translation gives CASSFWEFNEQFF.

This chain uses TRBV7-2 with TRBJ2-3; 8 bases match TRBD2. Germline trimming cut 0 bases from V and 0 bases from J; bases unmatched to any gene: 14. CDR1 and CDR2 (germline): SGHTA, FQGNSA. CDR3 length: 20 amino acids. This CDR3 reads CASSLAAGAGITTSTDTQYF. The CDR3, as DNA: TGTGCCAGCAGCTTAGCAGCGGGGGCCGGGATAACAACTAGCACAGATACGCAGTATTTT. The full variable domain, completed using reference TRBV7-2 and TRBJ2-3, is GAGVSQSPSNKVTEKGKDVELRCDPISGHTALYWYRQSLGQGLEFLIYFQGNSAPDKSGLPSDRFSAERTGGSVSTLTIQRTQQEDSAVYLCASSLAAGAGITTSTDTQYFGPGTRLTVL.

V and J are TRBV6-5 and TRBJ1-5; D gene unclear. There are 14 residues in the CDR3. V was trimmed by 6 bases and J by 1 base, leaving 10 bases between them. Germline V gene data show CDR1 as MNHEY and CDR2 as SVGAGI. In DNA, the CDR3 is TGTGCCAGCAGCGTGGGCAGGAGCAATCAGCCCCAGCATTTT. Encoded protein: CASSVGRSNQPQHF.

This clone came up once. The CDR3 loop is CASGKVDGANVLTF. CDR3 coding DNA: TGTGCTAGCGGAAAGGTGGACGGGGCCAACGTCCTGACTTTC. This chain joins TRBV30 and TRBJ2-6; D may be TRBD2 (6 bases). The CDR3 runs 14 residues. CDR1 and CDR2 (germline): GTSNPN, SVGIG (reference sequence).

The V gene is TRBV28, the J gene TRBJ2-1, with TRBD2 matching over 9 bases. V dropped 3 bases and J dropped 10; count of bases not matched to a gene: 10. The CDR3 has 15 amino acids. The germline CDR1 and CDR2 sequences are MDHEN and SYDVKM. The CDR3 sequence is CASSLSSGGLLEQFF. CDR3 nucleotide sequence: TGTGCCAGCAGTTTGTCGAGCGGGGGGCTTTTGGAGCAGTTCTTC.

CDR3 sequence reads: CASSPTRMFPGQASYNEQFF. DNA for the CDR3: TGTGCCAGCAGCCCGACTCGGATGTTTCCGGGACAGGCCTCCTACAATGAGCAGTTCTTC. This chain uses TRBV7-3 with TRBJ2-1; TRBD1 agrees at 8 bases. Germline CDR1 and CDR2: SGHTA and FQGTGA. The CDR3 runs 20 residues. V was clipped by 5 bases and J by 0 bases; unmatched bases: 18. Looking up the rest from reference TRBV7-3 and TRBJ2-1 gives the full variable domain: GAGVSQTPSNKVTEKGKYVELRCDPISGHTALYWYRQSLGQGPEFLIYFQGTGAADDSGLPNDRFFAVRPEGSVSTLKIQRTERGDSAVYLCASSPTRMFPGQASYNEQFFGPGTRLTVL.

The rearrangement links TRBV23-1 to TRBJ1-1; D is possibly TRBD1 (5 bases). TRBV23-1 is known as an ORF, though its function is uncertain. The CDR3 consists of 15 residues. Trimming cost V 0 bases and J 10 bases, with 18 bases left between them. CDR3 region: CASSQSAGTPPSAFF. Written as DNA, the CDR3 is TGCGCCAGCAGTCAATCGGCCGGGACTCCCCCGTCAGCTTTCTTT.

This chain links TRBV7-3 with TRBJ1-2; TRBD1 matches at 8 bases. After removal of 5 bases from V and 7 bases from J, the junction contained 6 bases not matched to a gene. This CDR3 comprises 13 residues. The germline V gene encodes CDR1 SGHTA and CDR2 FQGTGA. CDR3 nucleotides: TGTGCCAGCAGCCTCGACAGGGGTACTGGCTACACCTTC. Amino acid sequence: CASSLDRGTGYTF.

This clone was observed once. The chain has TRBV10-3 and TRBJ2-5, with 9 bases identical to TRBD2. The CDR3 runs 14 residues. Germline CDR1 ENHRY, CDR2 SYGVKD. The ends lost 2 bases at V and 5 bases at J; junction bases unmatched: 3. DNA of the CDR3: TGTGCCATCAGTGAGAGTACTAGCGGGGAGACCCAGTACTTC. This gives the protein CAISESTSGETQYF.

This clone was seen only a few times. The V gene is TRBV9, the J gene TRBJ1-6, with D tentatively TRBD1 (6 bases). CDR3 size: 15 residues. V was clipped by 3 bases and J by 7 bases, with 14 bases between them. CDR1 and CDR2 (germline): SGDLS, YYNGEE. This CDR3 reads CASSEGGLPNSPLHF. CDR3 sequence (DNA): TGTGCCAGCAGCGAGGGGGGGCTCCCAAATTCACCCCTCCACTTT. The full variable domain, rest sourced from reference TRBV9 and TRBJ1-6, is DSGVTQTPKHLITATGQRVTLRCSPRSGDLSVYWYQQSLDQGLQFLIQYYNGEERAKGNILERFSAQQFPDLHSELNLSSLELGDSALYFCASSEGGLPNSPLHFGNGTRLTVT.

The chain links TRBV6-1 to TRBJ2-2; D is ambiguous. V was shortened by 1 base and J by 6 bases, with 12 bases between the two germline ends. The CDR3 length is 15 residues. CDR1 is MNHNS, CDR2 SASEGT, per germline. The CDR3: CASSEGGYKAGELFF. Here the CDR3 DNA reads TGTGCCAGCAGTGAAGGAGGTTATAAGGCCGGGGAGCTGTTTTTT.

This chain joins TRBV5-1 and TRBJ2-7; D is possibly TRBD1 (7 bases). Trimming took 0 bases from V and 2 from J, leaving 15 bases between them. Per the germline V gene, CDR1 is SGHRS and CDR2 is YFSETQ. This CDR3 is 16 amino acids long. The DNA for the CDR3 is TGCGCCAGCAGCTTGGGGCCTGCAGGGGGGACCTACGAGCAGTACTTC. It is translated as CASSLGPAGGTYEQYF.

V and J are TRBV2 and TRBJ2-2; weak D call: TRBD2 (6 bases). Trimming cost V 6 bases and J 1 base, with 9 bases left between them. Germline V lookup: CDR1 SNHLY, CDR2 FYNNEI. The CDR3 is 14 residues long. This chain's CDR3 is CASRPGLNTGELFF. The CDR3 DNA reads as TGTGCCAGCAGGCCGGGACTGAACACCGGGGAGCTGTTTTTT.

V and J are TRBV15 and TRBJ2-3; D remains unclear. Trimming pared 1 base from V and 0 bases from J, leaving 5 bases between. Germline loops: CDR1 LNHNV, CDR2 YYDKDF (reference sequence). CDR3 length equals 14 residues. The CDR3 nucleotides are TGTGCCACCAGCAGAGTGGGCAGCACAGATACGCAGTATTTT. Translated, it gives CATSRVGSTDTQYF.

This chain links TRBV29-1 with TRBJ1-2, with D hard to call. The CDR3 sequence is 12 residues long. Trimming pared 5 bases from V and 3 bases from J, leaving 10 bases between. In germline, CDR1 is SQVTM, CDR2 ANQGSEA. The CDR3 nucleotides read TGCAGCGTTCCCACTGCGGACTATGGCTACACCTTC. Residues: CSVPTADYGYTF.

CDR3 DNA: TGTGCCAGCAGCAGCCCGGGGACTAGCGGGGGGACACAGCAGTTCTTC. Protein sequence: CASSSPGTSGGTQQFF. The chain recombines TRBV11-2 with TRBJ2-1; 15 nucleotides align to TRBD2. This CDR3 has 16 residues. V lost 5 bases to trimming and J lost 11 bases; unmatched junction nucleotides: 10. Germline V gene lookup returns CDR1 SGHAT and CDR2 FQNNGV.

This clone was seen only a few times. The CDR3, as DNA: TGTGCCAGCAGCCCCCGGGACAGGGCCCCTGAAGCTTTCTTT. Encoded protein: CASSPRDRAPEAFF. The genes are TRBV7-9 and TRBJ1-1; 9 nucleotides line up with TRBD1. This CDR3 is 14 amino acids long. The germline V gene encodes CDR1 SEHNR and CDR2 FQNEAQ (reference sequence). V dropped 5 bases and J dropped 6; count of bases not matched to a gene: 7.

V is TRBV30 and J is TRBJ1-2; perhaps TRBD1 as D (5 bases). V was pared by 2 bases and J by 0 bases, with 10 bases between. The CDR3 spans 14 residues. From germline, CDR1 is GTSNPN and CDR2 SVGIG (reference sequence). This chain's CDR3 is CAWSLGLSNYGYTF. The CDR3, as DNA: TGTGCCTGGAGTTTGGGACTTTCTAACTATGGCTACACCTTC.

The V gene is TRBV10-3, the J gene TRBJ1-5; the match to TRBD1 covers 9 bases. V was pared by 10 bases and J by 4 bases, with 5 bases of the junction left unmatched. Per the germline V gene, CDR1 is ENHRY and CDR2 is SYGVKD. This CDR3 contains 13 residues. CDR3 residues: CATGTGNNQPQHF. In DNA form, the CDR3 reads TGTGCCACGGGGACAGGGAATAATCAGCCCCAGCATTTT.

In this sample, this clone turned up a few times. The V call is TRBV9, the J call TRBJ2-6; no firm D call. The V end was cut by 0 bases, the J end by 2 bases, with 12 bases between. The CDR3 runs 17 residues. Germline-derived CDR1 and CDR2 are SGDLS and YYNGEE. Here the CDR3 DNA reads TGTGCCAGCAGCGTAGGATTAGACGAGGCTGGGGCCAACGTCCTGACTTTC. This encodes CASSVGLDEAGANVLTF.

The chain combines TRBV6-6 with TRBJ2-3, with unresolved D. The germline gives CDR1 MNHNY, CDR2 SVGAGI (reference sequence). The CDR3 is 13 amino acids. Trimming removed 5 bases from V and 1 base from J, with 7 bases in between. As DNA, the CDR3 is TGTGCCAGCAGTGCGAGTGGCACAGATACGCAGTATTTT. Amino acid sequence: CASSASGTDTQYF.

The V call is TRBV6-5, the J call TRBJ2-5, with TRBD2 matching over 8 bases. There are 15 residues in the CDR3. V shed 6 bases, J shed 5 bases, and the junction held 11 bases outside the gene matches. Germline assignment: CDR1 MNHEY and CDR2 SVGAGI. Written as DNA, the CDR3 is TGTGCCAGCAGGTCGGGGGGGCGCACGGCGGAGACCCAGTACTTC. It encodes CASRSGGRTAETQYF.

The chain uses TRBV6-1 and TRBJ2-5, with 12 nucleotides matching TRBD2. V shed 0 bases and J 4 bases; nucleotides not matched to a gene: 3. The CDR3 is 16 amino acids. The V gene's germline CDR1 is MNHNS and CDR2 SASEGT. This chain's CDR3 is CASSEAASGGAETQYF. CDR3 in DNA: TGTGCCAGCAGTGAAGCGGCTAGCGGGGGGGCAGAGACCCAGTACTTC.

The rearrangement joins TRBV2 to TRBJ1-2, with TRBD1 matching over 8 bases. Germline V lookup: CDR1 SNHLY, CDR2 FYNNEI. CDR3 length: 15 residues. V dropped 7 bases and J dropped 2; count of bases not matched to a gene: 9. CDR3 nucleotides: TGTGCCAGCACTCGTCCCGGGACAGGAAACTATGGCTACACCTTC. As protein: CASTRPGTGNYGYTF.

This clone has a handful of counts. This rearrangement joins TRBV18 to TRBJ2-7; 8 positions match TRBD1. From germline, CDR1 is KGHSH and CDR2 LQKENI. CDR3 length: 14 residues. The V gene end was trimmed by 6 bases and the J gene end by 5 bases; junction bases not matched to a gene: 9. For the CDR3, the DNA is TGTGCCAGCTCCCAGTTCCCAGGGGGCCACGAGCAGTACTTC. It codes for CASSQFPGGHEQYF.

This clone was observed once. The gene calls are TRBV9 and TRBJ2-5, with 7 nucleotides matching TRBD1. Trimming cost V 1 base and J 1 base; bases outside gene matches: 4. CDR3 length: 15 amino acids. Germline CDR1 reads SGDLS; CDR2 reads YYNGEE. Here the CDR3 reads CASSVTGAVQETQYF. CDR3 DNA: TGTGCCAGCAGCGTAACAGGGGCCGTCCAAGAGACCCAGTACTTC.